The rows below give T cell receptor beta chains drawn from one sample of a study of blood T cell dynamics during melanoma immunotherapy. Generated by immunoSEQ multiplex PCR, the TCRdb table keeps only in-frame clones and is missing some. The sample lists about 7,200 clones; about 80% were seen once. The source was blood, collected from a patient treated with checkpoint blockade. The receptor source for this set is a human donor with melanoma. Each CDR3 is given with its conserved first and last residue. D genes are given only for firm matches. Clone size is shown for a subset of rows, as once, few, many or a class of expanded clone.

CASSQDGPGEGYGYTF,TGCGCCAGCAGCCAAGATGGGCCCGGGGAGGGCTATGGCTACACCTTC,few,TRBV4-3,-,TRBJ1-2
CASSLAQGGMNTEAFF,TGCGCCAGCAGCTTGGCCCAGGGAGGTATGAACACTGAAGCTTTCTTT,-,TRBV5-1,-,TRBJ1-1
CASRDSGANVLTF,TGCGCCAGCCGGGACTCTGGGGCCAACGTCCTGACTTTC,once,TRBV5-1,-,TRBJ2-6
CASSYAGFGEGWGYTF,TGTGCCAGCAGTTACGCCGGGTTTGGGGAGGGCTGGGGCTACACCTTC,-,TRBV28,-,TRBJ1-2
CASSLSGGPGNTIYF,TGTGCCAGCAGCTTATCGGGGGGACCTGGAAACACCATATATTTT,-,TRBV7-3,-,TRBJ1-3
CASSMTAQNYGYTF,TGTGCCAGCAGCATGACAGCGCAAAACTATGGCTACACCTTC,-,TRBV7-2,-,TRBJ1-2
CAWSDRTGVYEQYF,TGTGCCTGGAGTGATAGGACAGGGGTATACGAGCAGTACTTC,-,TRBV30,TRBD1,TRBJ2-7
CASSVDVHRQNTIYF,TGTGCCAGCAGCGTAGACGTCCACAGGCAAAACACCATATATTTT,once,TRBV9,-,TRBJ1-3
CASSRDRGGFTEAFF,TGTGCCAGTAGTCGGGACAGGGGGGGGTTCACTGAAGCTTTCTTT,-,TRBV19,TRBD1,TRBJ1-1
CASTSEGNTEAFF,TGTGCCAGTACCTCTGAGGGAAACACTGAAGCTTTCTTT,-,TRBV19,-,TRBJ1-1
CASSHEGQYEQYF,TGTGCCAGCTCGCACGAGGGGCAGTACGAGCAGTACTTC,-,TRBV18,-,TRBJ2-7
CASSEGSILDEQYF,TGTGCCAGCAGTGAAGGTAGTATACTGGACGAGCAGTACTTC,-,TRBV2,-,TRBJ2-7
CASSPTAGLAGDEYEQYF,TGTGCCAGTTCCCCCACTGCAGGGCTAGCGGGAGATGAGTACGAGCAGTACTTC,-,TRBV2,TRBD2,TRBJ2-7
CASSLVLFSGANVLTF,TGTGCCAGCAGCTTAGTTTTATTCTCTGGGGCCAACGTCCTGACTTTC,-,TRBV11-2,-,TRBJ2-6
CASTLNWLQGRGTEAFF,TGTGCCAGCACTTTAAATTGGCTACAGGGGAGGGGCACTGAAGCTTTCTTT,-,TRBV2,TRBD1,TRBJ1-1
CASSFSGGAGQPQHF,TGTGCCAGCAGTTTCTCAGGGGGCGCAGGGCAGCCCCAGCATTTT,-,TRBV28,TRBD1,TRBJ1-5
CAWSGGDLKSSYNEQFF,TGTGCCTGGAGTGGCGGCGATCTTAAGAGCTCCTACAATGAGCAGTTCTTC,-,TRBV30,-,TRBJ2-1
CASSQQTVNTEAFF,TGTGCCAGCAGCCAGCAGACGGTGAACACTGAAGCTTTCTTT,-,TRBV7-2,-,TRBJ1-1
CASSQGPGLAGSGEQYF,TGTGCCAGCAGCCAAGGGCCGGGACTAGCGGGATCCGGTGAGCAGTACTTC,-,TRBV4-2,TRBD2,TRBJ2-7
CASSLTENSPLHF,TGTGCCAGCAGCTTGACAGAGAATTCACCCCTCCACTTT,-,TRBV7-9,-,TRBJ1-6
CASSLDGLGGHPYEQYF,TGTGCCAGCAGCTTGGATGGTCTGGGCGGACACCCCTACGAGCAGTACTTC,few,TRBV5-6,-,TRBJ2-7
CASSGGRGQYYGYTF,TGTGCCAGCAGTGGGGGGAGGGGACAATACTATGGCTACACCTTC,-,TRBV6-5,-,TRBJ1-2
CASRTGTSGTYEQYF,TGTGCCAGCAGAACCGGGACTAGCGGTACCTACGAGCAGTACTTC,-,TRBV27,TRBD2,TRBJ2-7
CASSIDLAYEQYF,TGTGCCAGTAGTATAGATCTTGCCTACGAGCAGTACTTC,-,TRBV19,-,TRBJ2-7
CASSYGLLQPQHF,TGTGCCAGCAGTTACGGCCTACTTCAGCCCCAGCATTTT,-,TRBV6-5,-,TRBJ1-5
CASSPGPRYEQYF,TGTGCCAGTAGTCCCGGACCTCGCTACGAGCAGTACTTC,once,TRBV19,-,TRBJ2-7
CASSSTGGDYEQYF,TGTGCCAGCAGCTCGACAGGAGGAGACTACGAGCAGTACTTC,-,TRBV11-2,-,TRBJ2-7
CASSLSWGSSYEQYF,TGTGCCAGCAGCTTGTCTTGGGGTAGCAGCTACGAGCAGTACTTC,once,TRBV5-4,-,TRBJ2-7
CASRGGLAGYEQYF,TGTGCCAGCAGAGGGGGCCTAGCGGGATACGAGCAGTACTTC,-,TRBV25-1,TRBD2,TRBJ2-7
CASSLTSGARYEQYF,TGTGCCAGCAGCCTCACTAGCGGTGCGAGGTACGAGCAGTACTTC,-,TRBV5-8,TRBD2,TRBJ2-7
CASSVADTQYF,TGTGCCAGCAGTGTCGCAGATACGCAGTATTTT,-,TRBV2,-,TRBJ2-3
CASTDTGQIANTEAFF,TGCGCCAGCACGGATACGGGACAGATTGCGAACACTGAAGCTTTCTTT,once,TRBV5-1,TRBD1,TRBJ1-1
CASSIQGDPLSEQYF,TGTGCCAGCAGTATACAGGGGGACCCCCTGAGCGAGCAGTACTTC,-,TRBV6-1,TRBD1,TRBJ2-7
CASSQSGRGISPLHF,TGTGCCAGCTCCCAATCCGGCAGGGGAATTTCACCCCTCCACTTT,-,TRBV6-5,-,TRBJ1-6
CASSFGAGEGNQPQHF,TGTGCCAGCAGTTTTGGGGCAGGGGAAGGCAATCAGCCCCAGCATTTT,-,TRBV28,-,TRBJ1-5
CASSPGGGGTGNTIYF,TGTGCCAGCAGCCCCGGCGGCGGGGGCACTGGAAACACCATATATTTT,-,TRBV28,-,TRBJ1-3
CASGTGPNQPQHF,TGTGCCAGTGGAACAGGGCCGAATCAGCCCCAGCATTTT,few,TRBV2,-,TRBJ1-5
CATSSLTGVNSYEQYF,TGTGCCACCAGCAGCCTGACAGGGGTCAACTCCTACGAGCAGTACTTC,-,TRBV15,TRBD1,TRBJ2-7
CASSIGGSSHEQYF,TGTGCCAGTAGTATAGGTGGGAGTTCCCACGAGCAGTACTTC,-,TRBV19,-,TRBJ2-7
CASSQADGSNQPQHF,TGCGCCAGCAGCCAGGCGGACGGTAGCAATCAGCCCCAGCATTTT,once,TRBV4-1,-,TRBJ1-5
CASSLGGSGTEAFF,TGTGCCAGTAGTTTGGGGGGTAGCGGCACTGAAGCTTTCTTT,-,TRBV19,-,TRBJ1-1
CASSVGMTGANVLTF,TGTGCCAGCAGTGTTGGGATGACTGGGGCCAACGTCCTGACTTTC,medium-sized,TRBV27,-,TRBJ2-6
CASSMAIGTGYEQYF,TGTGCCAGTAGTATGGCCATAGGGACAGGTTACGAGCAGTACTTC,-,TRBV19,TRBD1,TRBJ2-7
CASSQSRAELYEQYF,TGCGCCAGCAGTCAATCGCGGGCAGAACTCTACGAGCAGTACTTC,-,TRBV23-1,-,TRBJ2-7